This is a list of T cell receptor beta chains from one sample in a study of T cell clusters in autoimmune cytopenias. TCRdb re-called the multiplex PCR reads; one entry per CDR3 protein, DNA not given. The sample yields under 15,000 distinct CDR3 sequences, of which the top ten take up 3%. Sequencing used peripheral blood. All receptors come from a human donor with an autoimmune cytopenia or autoimmune hepatitis (not recorded which). The CDR3 runs from the conserved cysteine through the conserved F or W. Some rows mark clone size as missing; the rest say once, few, many or name a class of expanded clone.

clone_size	j_call	cdr3_length	v_call	cdr3_aa
medium-sized	TRBJ2-5	12	TRBV6-5	CASSYSGETQYF
.	TRBJ1-2	13	TRBV30	CAWTHGSTYGYTF
.	TRBJ2-3	13	TRBV6-5	CASRETSTDTQYF
.	TRBJ1-2	13	TRBV29-1	CSVGEQVNYGYTF
.	TRBJ1-1	13	TRBV19	CASSPGWETEAFF
.	TRBJ2-7	12	TRBV6-5	CASSVAYSEQYF
.	TRBJ1-1	15	TRBV7-9	CASSLAPTENTEAFF
.	TRBJ2-4	14	TRBV6-2/TRBV6-3	CASSSHRSTDIQYF
.	TRBJ2-1	14	TRBV19	CASSIQGRSDEQFF
.	TRBJ2-3	15	TRBV30	CAWSPTLQGTDTQYF
.	TRBJ2-3	14	TRBV12-3/TRBV12-4	CASSFSDRADTQYF
.	TRBJ2-7	18	TRBV6-2/TRBV6-3	CASSYARGGLAGDSEQYF
.	TRBJ1-2	14	TRBV5-4	CASSALQGNGSYTF
.	TRBJ2-3	11	TRBV6-2/TRBV6-3	CASSRRDTQYF
.	TRBJ1-2	14	TRBV6-6	CASSLPRVRGGYTF
.	TRBJ2-6	15	TRBV27	CASTHWDTGANVLTF
.	TRBJ1-3	13	TRBV6-1	CASSVRQGGTIYF
.	TRBJ1-1	13	TRBV19	CASSIGWGTEAFF